A selection of T cell receptor beta chains follows, all from one sample in a study of T-cell reconstitution after alpha-beta-depleted transplantation in children. TCRdb fed the PCR reads into MiXCR, producing one record per CDR3 protein. The table has about 610,000 distinct CDR3 sequences, roughly a tenth seen once. The sequences come from PBMCs from the stem cell graft donor, collected from the stem cell graft. The receptors come from a human donor who donated a stem cell graft to a child with acute myeloid leukemia. The CDR3 runs from the conserved cysteine through the conserved F or W. A D gene is named only where the DNA matches it firmly. Some rows have no size entry. The others give once, few or many, or a class for an expanded clone.

d_gene,j_gene,abundance,v_gene,CDR3aa,CDR3nt
-,TRBJ2-1,-,TRBV15,CATTGTPSYNEQFF,TGTGCCACCACCGGGACACCCTCCTACAATGAGCAGTTCTTC
TRBD2,TRBJ2-3,many,TRBV7-6,CASSLAASGSADTQYF,TGTGCCAGCAGCTTAGCGGCTAGCGGGAGCGCTGATACGCAGTATTTT
-,TRBJ2-1,-,TRBV29-1,CSVPGRTYNEQFF,TGCAGCGTCCCGGGACGTACTTACAATGAGCAGTTCTTC
-,TRBJ2-1,many,TRBV5-1,CASSLGGSEQFF,TGCGCCAGCAGCTTGGGGGGGTCTGAGCAGTTCTTC
-,TRBJ2-2,many,TRBV7-2,CASSLYDGNTGELFF,TGTGCCAGCAGCTTATATGATGGGAACACCGGGGAGCTGTTTTTT
TRBD2,TRBJ2-1,few,TRBV6-2/TRBV6-3,CASSYSPLAGGGGNEQFF,TGTGCCAGCAGTTACTCGCCCCTAGCGGGAGGGGGCGGGAATGAGCAGTTCTTC
TRBD2,TRBJ2-7,-,TRBV5-1,CASSRRTSGDSYEQYF,TGCGCCAGCAGCCGCAGGACTAGCGGGGACTCCTACGAGCAGTACTTC
-,TRBJ2-3,few,TRBV12-3/TRBV12-4,CASNLQTGIGADTQYF,TGTGCCAGCAACCTACAGACAGGTATTGGGGCAGATACGCAGTATTTT
-,TRBJ1-6,many,TRBV12-3/TRBV12-4,CASSLVGPSGLFSPLHF,TGTGCCAGCAGTTTAGTTGGCCCTTCGGGTCTCTTCTCACCCCTCCACTTT
TRBD2,TRBJ2-7,-,TRBV20-1,CSADLAGVDEQYF,TGCAGTGCCGACTTAGCGGGAGTGGACGAGCAGTACTTC